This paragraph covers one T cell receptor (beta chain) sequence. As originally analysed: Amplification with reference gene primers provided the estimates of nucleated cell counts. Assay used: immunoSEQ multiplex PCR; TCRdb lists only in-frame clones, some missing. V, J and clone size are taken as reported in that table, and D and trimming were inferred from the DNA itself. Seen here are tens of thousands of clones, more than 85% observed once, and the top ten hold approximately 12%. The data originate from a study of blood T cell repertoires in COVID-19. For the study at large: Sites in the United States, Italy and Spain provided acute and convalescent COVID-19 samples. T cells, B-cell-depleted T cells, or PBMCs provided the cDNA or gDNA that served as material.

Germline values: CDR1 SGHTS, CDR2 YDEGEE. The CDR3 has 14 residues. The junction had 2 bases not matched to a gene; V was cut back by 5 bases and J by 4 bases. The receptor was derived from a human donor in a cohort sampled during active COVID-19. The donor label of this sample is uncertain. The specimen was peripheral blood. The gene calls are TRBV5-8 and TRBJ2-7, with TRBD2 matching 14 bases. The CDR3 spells CASRGLAGAYEQYF. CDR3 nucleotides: TGTGCCAGCAGGGGACTAGCGGGAGCTTACGAGCAGTACTTC. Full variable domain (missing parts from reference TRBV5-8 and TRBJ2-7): EAGVTQSPTHLIKTRGQQATLRCSPISGHTSVYWYQQALGLGLQFLLWYDEGEERNRGNFPPRFSGRQFPNYSSELNVNALELEDSALYLCASRGLAGAYEQYFGPGTRLTVT.